This T cell receptor (beta chain) came from a study of blood T cell repertoires in COVID-19. Sequencing used immunoSEQ multiplex PCR; TCRdb keeps in-frame clones, though not all of them. Of a few hundred thousand clones listed, 82% are singletons. Trimming stripped 0 bases from V and 5 bases from J, with 8 bases between. This CDR3 is built from 14 residues. Germline lookup yields CDR1 SGHKS and CDR2 YYEKEE (reference sequence). In Cohort 3, a recovered donor had either two negative PCRs, clearance, or symptom resolution. This chain uses TRBV5-5 with TRBJ1-4; D is unclear. The sequencing input was PBMCs or T cells enriched from blood (not recorded which). This receptor was identified in a woman aged 60 to 75 who had recovered from COVID-19. The CDR3 loop reads CASSLGQANEKLFF. The CDR3 coding sequence is TGTGCCAGCAGCTTGGGTCAGGCAAATGAAAAACTGTTTTTT.